What follows describes a single T cell receptor beta chain. This CDR3 region has 12 residues. The V end lost 2 bases, the J end lost 3 bases, and 5 bases lay between the germline ends. Germline CDR1 MDHEN, CDR2 SYDVKM. This entry is derived from a study of T cell changes during pregnancy in multiple sclerosis. Assay used: immunoSEQ multiplex PCR; TCRdb lists only in-frame clones, some missing. The sample carries more than 50,000 clones, about 95% recorded once. This receptor was obtained from a female donor with multiple sclerosis, enrolled in a pregnancy study. The sequenced sample was CD8+ T cells from peripheral blood mononuclear cells, obtained after pregnancy. This sequence joins TRBV28 and TRBJ2-7; D ambiguous. CDR3 sequence: CASSLNNYEQYF. CDR3 nucleotide sequence: TGTGCCAGCAGTTTAAACAACTACGAGCAGTACTTC.